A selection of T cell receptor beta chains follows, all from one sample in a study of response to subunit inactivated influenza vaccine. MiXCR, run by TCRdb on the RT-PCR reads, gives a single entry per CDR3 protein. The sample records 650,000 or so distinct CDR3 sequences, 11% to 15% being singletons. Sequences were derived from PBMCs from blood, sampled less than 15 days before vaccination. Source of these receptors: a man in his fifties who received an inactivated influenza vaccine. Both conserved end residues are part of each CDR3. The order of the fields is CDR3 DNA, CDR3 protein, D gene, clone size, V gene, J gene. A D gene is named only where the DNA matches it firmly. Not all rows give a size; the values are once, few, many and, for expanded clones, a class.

TGTGCCTGGAGTGACGGGGGCGCCTGGCATTTT	CAWSDGGAWHF	.	few	TRBV30	TRBJ2-3
TGTGCCACCTCGGGCGGGGGGCCCGCAGATACGCAGTATTTT	CATSGGGPADTQYF	TRBD2	.	TRBV12-3/TRBV12-4	TRBJ2-3
TGCGCCAGCAGCTCCGGACGGGGGGAAAAACTGTTTTTT	CASSSGRGEKLFF	.	.	TRBV5-1	TRBJ1-4
TGCGCCAGCAGCCTAGAGCGTGGGACAACTTACAATGAGCAGTTCTTC	CASSLERGTTYNEQFF	.	once	TRBV5-1	TRBJ2-1
TGCGCCAGCAGCTTGGGGGGACGCGAAGGGACCCAGTACTTC	CASSLGGREGTQYF	.	few	TRBV5-1	TRBJ2-5
TGCAGTGCCCCATTGCCAGGGGGGAGCAATCAGCCCCAGCATTTT	CSAPLPGGSNQPQHF	TRBD1	many	TRBV20-1	TRBJ1-5
TGCGCCAGCAGCTTGACGGGAATCACTTCCTACGAGCAGTACTTC	CASSLTGITSYEQYF	.	.	TRBV5-1	TRBJ2-7
TGTGCCAGCTCATACGTAGCGGGAGGAACTGGCAATGAGCAGTTCTTC	CASSYVAGGTGNEQFF	TRBD2	.	TRBV18	TRBJ2-1
TGCAGTGCTAGGGACGGGGTCAATCAGCCCCAGCATTTT	CSARDGVNQPQHF	.	few	TRBV20-1	TRBJ1-5
TGTGCCAGCAGCTTACGACAGGCCGGGGAGACCCAGTACTTC	CASSLRQAGETQYF	.	few	TRBV7-9	TRBJ2-5
TGCAGCGTATTTACAGGGATCCGAGGCGAGCAGTACTTC	CSVFTGIRGEQYF	.	.	TRBV29-1	TRBJ2-7
TGTGCCAGCAGTGCCCAAACGGGGGTTGACGAGCAGTACTTC	CASSAQTGVDEQYF	.	once	TRBV6-1	TRBJ2-7
TGCGCCAGCAGTGAAAAGAGACAGGGAAGATCACCCCTCCACTTT	CASSEKRQGRSPLHF	TRBD1	many	TRBV10-2	TRBJ1-6
TGCGCCAGCAATGGCGGGAGGGCCGAAGAGACCCAGTACTTC	CASNGGRAEETQYF	TRBD2	few	TRBV5-1	TRBJ2-5
TGTGCCACCAGTAACACCTACGAGAAGTACTTC	CATSNTYEKYF	.	.	TRBV6-2/TRBV6-3	TRBJ2-7
TGTGCCAGCAGCTTGAGGAGGGAGCCCTACAATGAGCAGTTCTTC	CASSLRREPYNEQFF	.	.	TRBV5-4	TRBJ2-1
TGTGCCAGCGGATCTAGCAGCACAGATACGCAGTATTTT	CASGSSSTDTQYF	.	.	TRBV12-3/TRBV12-4	TRBJ2-3
TGCAGTGCTAGAGGCAGGAATAATTCACCCCTCCACTTT	CSARGRNNSPLHF	.	many	TRBV20-1	TRBJ1-6
TGTGCCAGCAACGTCAGCGGAGGGAATTCACCCCTCCACTTT	CASNVSGGNSPLHF	.	many	TRBV7-2	TRBJ1-6
TGCGCCAGCAGCCCCACAGGGAAGGACGGAAAACTGTTTTTT	CASSPTGKDGKLFF	.	.	TRBV4-3	TRBJ1-4
TGCAGTGCTAGAGGCGTGACTAGCGGGAGTGAGACCCAGTACTTC	CSARGVTSGSETQYF	TRBD2	.	TRBV20-1	TRBJ2-5
TGTGCCAGCAGTGGCGGGAAGTACGAGCAGTACTTC	CASSGGKYEQYF	.	few	TRBV7-2	TRBJ2-7
TGCGCCAGCAGCATCGGGACAGGGGGAACCTACGAGCAGTACTTC	CASSIGTGGTYEQYF	TRBD1	.	TRBV5-1	TRBJ2-7
TGCGCCAGCAGCCAAGAGTTGGGGTCCTATAATTCACCCCTCCACTTT	CASSQELGSYNSPLHF	.	few	TRBV4-3	TRBJ1-6
TGTGCCAGCAGACCGACCAGGGCGTTGGGTTACGAGCAGTACTTC	CASRPTRALGYEQYF	.	few	TRBV16	TRBJ2-7
TGTGCCAGCAGCCAAAGATTCGTCGAGCAGTACTTC	CASSQRFVEQYF	.	.	TRBV3-1	TRBJ2-7
TGTGCCACCAGTGATTTTGGCCCCTTGGCGGGAGGAAGAGAGACCCAGTACTTC	CATSDFGPLAGGRETQYF	TRBD2	few	TRBV24-1	TRBJ2-5
TGTGCCAGCAGCCAAGATATAGGGACGGTCGAAGCTTTCTTT	CASSQDIGTVEAFF	.	many	TRBV3-1	TRBJ1-1
TGTGCCAGCAGCGATACGGACAGGGACTACAATGAGCAGTTCTTC	CASSDTDRDYNEQFF	TRBD1	few	TRBV7-9	TRBJ2-1
TGCAGTGCTAGAGATTCCGGGACTAAAAGCACAGATACGCAGTATTTT	CSARDSGTKSTDTQYF	TRBD2	.	TRBV20-1	TRBJ2-3
TGTGCCAGCAGTTTTGGAGGGGCCACTGAAGCTTTCTTT	CASSFGGATEAFF	.	many	TRBV27	TRBJ1-1
TGCAGCGTTGTGGGTCTAGCGAACACTTCCGGGGAGCTGTTTTTT	CSVVGLANTSGELFF	.	many	TRBV29-1	TRBJ2-2
TGCGCCAGCAGTCCAAGAACCCCCGGGACAGGGGACAATGAGCAGTTCTTC	CASSPRTPGTGDNEQFF	TRBD1	many	TRBV4-3	TRBJ2-1
TGCAGTGCTAGAGATCTTGTACAGGGGACGTGGGCCGAGCAGTACTTC	CSARDLVQGTWAEQYF	TRBD1	.	TRBV20-1	TRBJ2-7
TGTGCCAGCAGTGAAGCGCTTCGAGGGTACGAGCAGTACTTC	CASSEALRGYEQYF	.	.	TRBV2	TRBJ2-7
TGCAGTGCTAGGGACCGTTTGGGGGCGGGGGTCTACAATGAGCAGTTCTTC	CSARDRLGAGVYNEQFF	.	many	TRBV20-1	TRBJ2-1
TGTGCCAGCAGCTTCGAGACAGGTTTAACCTGCGAGCAGTACTTC	CASSFETGLTCEQYF	.	.	TRBV7-9	TRBJ2-7
TGTGCCAGCAGAAACGGGAGGTACGAGCAGTACTTC	CASRNGRYEQYF	TRBD2	few	TRBV27	TRBJ2-7
TGTGCCAGCAGCAATCGACCTGAACATGCGAGTGAGGCTGAAGCTTTCTTT	CASSNRPEHASEAEAFF	.	few	TRBV21-1	TRBJ1-1
TGCGCCAGCAGCTTGGAGGCCTTAGGGGCCTATGGCTACACCTTC	CASSLEALGAYGYTF	.	few	TRBV5-1	TRBJ1-2
TGCAGCGTTTTAGGGGGTAGCACAGATACGCAGTATTTT	CSVLGGSTDTQYF	.	few	TRBV29-1	TRBJ2-3
TGTGCCAGCACCACCGCGGGGGGGCAAGAGACCCAGTACTTC	CASTTAGGQETQYF	TRBD2	.	TRBV7-9	TRBJ2-5
TGTGCCAGCAAGTCGACAGGGTCGGCCTACGAGCAGTACTTC	CASKSTGSAYEQYF	TRBD1	.	TRBV28	TRBJ2-7
TGTGCCAGCAGTGAGGGGGGAGGGGCCAACGTCCTGACTTTC	CASSEGGGANVLTF	.	.	TRBV9	TRBJ2-6
TGTGCCAGCAGTGAAGCACGGAACACCGGGGAGCTGTTTTTT	CASSEARNTGELFF	.	.	TRBV2	TRBJ2-2
TGCAGTGCTAGAAGGGGGTGGGTTATCCGACGAGGTTGGGCCGATACGCAGTATTTT	CSARRGWVIRRGWADTQYF	.	.	TRBV20-1	TRBJ2-3
TGCGCCAGCAGCCAAGATGGACTTTACGGGCCAATCAATGAGCAGTTCTTC	CASSQDGLYGPINEQFF	.	few	TRBV4-3	TRBJ2-1
TGTGCCAGCAGTCGACAGGGTATGAACACTGAAGCTTTCTTT	CASSRQGMNTEAFF	TRBD1	few	TRBV12-3/TRBV12-4	TRBJ1-1
TGCGCCAGCAGCCAAGACAGGGGGCCCGCTACGCAGTATTTT	CASSQDRGPATQYF	TRBD1	few	TRBV4-1	TRBJ2-3
TGTGCCAGCAGCCATGACAGATATTATGGCTACACCTTC	CASSHDRYYGYTF	.	.	TRBV5-6	TRBJ1-2
TGTGCCAGCAACGTGGACAGGGGCCAGGCCGGGGAGCTGTTTTTT	CASNVDRGQAGELFF	TRBD1	.	TRBV7-8	TRBJ2-2
TGTGCCGGAGGGGGGAATGAGCAGTTCTTC	CAGGGNEQFF	.	.	TRBV30	TRBJ2-1
TGTGCCAGTTCCGGGATCTATAATTCACCCCTCCACTTT	CASSGIYNSPLHF	.	.	TRBV12-3/TRBV12-4	TRBJ1-6
TGTGCCAGCAGACCCGGGGCTAGTGAATACCAACTGGATGAGTACTTC	CASRPGASEYQLDEYF	.	many	TRBV28	TRBJ2-7
TGCGCCAGCAGCCGGGACATCGCGATGAACACTGAAGCTTTCTTT	CASSRDIAMNTEAFF	.	few	TRBV4-3	TRBJ1-1